This T cell receptor beta chain originates from a study of cytomegalovirus exposure and HLA in healthy donors. Study observations and caveats: According to a subsequent analysis, TCR clusters identified in the first cohort showed a tendency to co-occur across the 100 to 150 validation repertoires. In vitro confirmation showed three CMV-associated chains to be CMV antigen specific.

The protocol was immunoSEQ multiplex PCR, while the TCRdb copy is restricted to in-frame clones and leaves out a portion. The sample yields 50,000 to 65,000 clones, more than 70% seen once. The donors were part of the validation cohort of roughly 130 subjects. That cohort was separate from the first cohort, which comprised roughly 670 subjects. Germline V lookup: CDR1 SEHNR, CDR2 FQNEAQ (reference sequence). The CDR3 extends over 19 amino acids. V dropped 0 bases and J dropped 0 bases, with 18 bases sitting between them. Of note for this clone: No antigen is known for it.

The chain is built from TRBV7-9 and TRBJ1-3, with D hard to call. The sequencing input was PBMCs. The sequence was collected from a woman aged 18-29 years in good health and CMV-seropositive. This chain's CDR3 is CASSLARAVGGHSGNTIYF. Written as DNA, the CDR3 is TGTGCCAGCAGCTTAGCGCGGGCAGTCGGAGGCCACTCTGGAAACACCATATATTTT.